These 8 T cell receptor beta chains came from one sample sequenced in a study of patients and donors after allogeneic stem cell transplantation. TCRdb analysed the RT-PCR reads with MiXCR anew, one entry per CDR3 protein. The top ten clones hold 6% of a sample with 800,000 to 1,000,000 distinct CDR3 sequences, around 17% of them seen once. The material sequenced was blood, either unsorted or a sorted T cell fraction (not recorded which). The receptors shown here come from a human donor who was either an allogeneic HSCT recipient or a stem cell or donor lymphocyte infusion donor (not recorded which). It is not recorded whose cells these are; they may come from a transplant donor.

J is TRBJ1-6 and V is TRBV9, with D perhaps TRBD1 (6 bases). Germline CDR1 is SGDLS and CDR2 is YYNGEE. This CDR3 contains 16 residues. Trimming left V 4 bases short and J 10 bases short, with 21 bases between. The CDR3 DNA reads TGTGCCAGCAGCCCCCGGGGAGACTCAGGGGCCTCACCCCTCCACTTT. The encoded protein is CASSPRGDSGASPLHF.

This clonotype was seen a handful of times. The V gene is TRBV20-1, the J gene TRBJ2-7; 15 bases are a match to TRBD2. Trimming removed 5 bases from V and 0 bases from J; junction bases left unmatched: 5. CDR1 and CDR2 (germline): DFQATT, SNEGSKA (reference sequence). This CDR3 contains 16 residues. CDR3 region: CSAEGLAGGRSYEQYF. CDR3 in DNA: TGCAGTGCTGAGGGACTAGCGGGAGGACGCTCCTACGAGCAGTACTTC.

The chain employs TRBV5-1 and TRBJ2-7; 12 bases align to TRBD2. V lost 0 bases and J lost 3; bases outside the gene matches: 10. The CDR3 covers 18 residues. Germline V lookup: CDR1 SGHRS, CDR2 YFSETQ. The CDR3 region is CASSLGPSGGASVYEQYF. The CDR3, as DNA: TGCGCCAGCAGCTTGGGTCCTAGCGGGGGGGCATCGGTCTACGAGCAGTACTTC.

The chain couples TRBV5-1 to TRBJ2-3; the D is unclear. The CDR3 runs 16 residues. Per the germline V gene, CDR1 is SGHRS and CDR2 is YFSETQ. V was clipped by 0 bases and J by 2 bases, with 13 bases between them. The CDR3 sequence: CASSLGRQLSTDTQYF. The CDR3 DNA reads as TGCGCCAGCAGCTTGGGTCGACAACTATCCACAGATACGCAGTATTTT.

The V gene is TRBV4-1, the J gene TRBJ2-1, with 16 bases identical to TRBD2. This CDR3 region has 19 residues. The V gene's germline CDR1 is MGHRA and CDR2 YSYEKL. V lost 0 bases, J lost 7 bases, and 9 bases stayed unmatched. CDR3 bases: TGCGCCAGCAGCCAAGATGGGGGACTAGCGGGAGGGTTGAATAATGAGCAGTTCTTC. This translates into CASSQDGGLAGGLNNEQFF.

In its sample, this clonotype was seen a few times. The chain has TRBV12-3 or TRBV12-4 and TRBJ2-7; D call uncertain. V lost 7 bases to trimming and J lost 2 bases, with 12 bases between them. The CDR3 sequence is 13 residues long. The CDR3 is CASTLDSPYEQYF. The DNA of the CDR3 is TGTGCCAGCACCCTTGACTCCCCCTACGAGCAGTACTTC.

The rearrangement joins TRBV3-1 to TRBJ2-1; 7 nucleotides agree with TRBD2. Germline V CDR1 and CDR2: LGHDT, YNNKEL (reference sequence). This CDR3 spans 18 amino acids. Germline trimming cut 0 bases from V and 0 bases from J; bases unmatched to any gene: 8. This chain's CDR3 is CASSQDPTSSSSYNEQFF. DNA for the CDR3: TGTGCCAGCAGCCAAGATCCGACTAGCTCTTCCTCCTACAATGAGCAGTTCTTC.

V usage is TRBV27 and J usage is TRBJ2-5, with D perhaps matching TRBD1 or TRBD2 (5 bases each). The germline V gene encodes CDR1 MNHEY and CDR2 SMNVEV (reference sequence). The CDR3 consists of 15 residues. The V and J ends lost 6 bases and 5 bases respectively, with 19 bases between them. In nucleotides, the CDR3 is TGTGCCAGCAGCTCGACAGCGGAAGGATACGAGACCCAGTACTTC. Its protein is CASSSTAEGYETQYF.